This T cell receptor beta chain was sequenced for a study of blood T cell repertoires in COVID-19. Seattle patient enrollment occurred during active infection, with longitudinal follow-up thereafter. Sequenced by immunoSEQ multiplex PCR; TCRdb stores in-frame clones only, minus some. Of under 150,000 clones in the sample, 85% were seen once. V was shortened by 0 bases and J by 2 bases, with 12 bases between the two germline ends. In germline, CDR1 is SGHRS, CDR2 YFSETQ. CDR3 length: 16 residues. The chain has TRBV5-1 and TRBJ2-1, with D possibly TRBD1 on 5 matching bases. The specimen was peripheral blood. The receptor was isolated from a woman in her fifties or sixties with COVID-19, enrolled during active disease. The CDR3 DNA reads TGCGCCAGCAGCTTGGAAGCAGGGATAACCTACAATGAGCAGTTCTTC. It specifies CASSLEAGITYNEQFF. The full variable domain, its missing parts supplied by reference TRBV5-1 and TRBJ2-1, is KAGVTQTPRYLIKTRGQQVTLSCSPISGHRSVSWYQQTPGQGLQFLFEYFSETQRNKGNFPGRFSGRQFSNSRSEMNVSTLELGDSALYLCASSLEAGITYNEQFFGPGTRLTVL.